The 18 T cell receptor beta chains reported below all come from one sample, sequenced in a study of cytomegalovirus exposure and HLA in healthy donors. Use of 60 Vbeta and 13 Jbeta primers characterized the PCR. The method was immunoSEQ multiplex PCR; TCRdb's version includes in-frame clones alone and lacks a portion of them. The table lists around 80,000 clones, approximately 69% of them singletons. Sequenced material: PBMCs. These receptors all come from a man aged 40-49 years in good health and CMV-seropositive.

The J gene is TRBJ1-3, the V gene TRBV5-1; a possible D gene is TRBD1 (6 bases). Deletions cut 3 bases from V and 4 bases from J, with 17 bases between. CDR3 length: 16 amino acids. Per germline, CDR1 SGHRS and CDR2 YFSETQ. The chain's CDR3 is CASSSGQFLGGNTIYF. DNA of the CDR3: TGCGCCAGCAGCTCCGGACAGTTCCTCGGGGGAAACACCATATATTTT. The variable domain in full, with the rest retrieved from reference TRBV5-1 and TRBJ1-3, is KAGVTQTPRYLIKTRGQQVTLSCSPISGHRSVSWYQQTPGQGLQFLFEYFSETQRNKGNFPGRFSGRQFSNSRSEMNVSTLELGDSALYLCASSSGQFLGGNTIYFGEGSWLTVV.

This clone was detected a few times. The chain is built from TRBV2 and TRBJ2-6; 8 positions agree with TRBD1. Trimming took 6 bases from V and 0 from J; bases not matched to a gene: 7. CDR3 length: 17 amino acids. Germline V gene lookup returns CDR1 SNHLY and CDR2 FYNNEI. The CDR3 coding sequence is TGTGCCAGCAGCTGGACAGGGCAGAGCTCTGGGGCCAACGTCCTGACTTTC. Encoded protein: CASSWTGQSSGANVLTF.

This CDR3 reads CASSPGGTGYLNEQFF. Written as DNA, the CDR3 is TGTGCCAGCAGTCCGGGCGGGACAGGGTATTTGAATGAGCAGTTCTTC. V usage is TRBV7-6 and J usage is TRBJ2-1; 9 bases are a match to TRBD1. Germline CDR1 SGHVS, CDR2 FNYEAQ. CDR3 size: 16 residues. V gave up 6 bases and J gave up 7 bases; unmatched junction bases: 13. Based on the CDR3 plus reference TRBV7-6 and TRBJ2-1, the full variable domain is GAGVSQSPRYKVTKRGQDVALRCDPISGHVSLYWYRQALGQGPEFLTYFNYEAQQDKSGLPNDRFSAERPEGSISTLTIQRTEQRDSAMYRCASSPGGTGYLNEQFFGPGTRLTVL.

This clone was recorded a few times. V usage is TRBV10-1 and J usage is TRBJ2-3, with 10 bases identical to TRBD2. There are 16 residues in the CDR3. V shed 2 bases and J 0 bases; nucleotides not matched to a gene: 2. Germline assignment: CDR1 WNHNN and CDR2 SYGVQD (reference sequence). The CDR3 here is CASSERTSGSTDTQYF. DNA of the CDR3: TGCGCCAGCAGTGAGCGGACTAGCGGTAGCACAGATACGCAGTATTTT.

The rearrangement joins TRBV28 to TRBJ2-7, with D unclear. The CDR3 covers 13 residues. Between the trimmed V and J ends, which lost 2 bases and 0 bases, there was a span of 5 bases. Germline V gene data show CDR1 as MDHEN and CDR2 as SYDVKM. The CDR3 DNA follows: TGTGCCAGCAGTTTAGGCAGCTCCTACGAGCAGTACTTC. It encodes CASSLGSSYEQYF.

The J gene is TRBJ2-7, the V gene TRBV15; perhaps TRBD1 as D (5 bases). The CDR3 contains 15 residues. Germline V CDR1 and CDR2: LNHNV, YYDKDF (reference sequence). Trimming left V 5 bases short and J 1 base short, with 15 bases between. CDR3 nucleotides: TGTGCCACCAGCCCTCAAGGGGCTATATCCTACGAGCAGTACTTC. The encoded protein is CATSPQGAISYEQYF.

The chain uses TRBV5-1 and TRBJ2-6; D is possibly TRBD2 (7 bases). Looked up from germline, CDR1 is SGHRS and CDR2 is YFSETQ. Trimming cost V 5 bases and J 1 base, with 19 bases left between them. The CDR3 covers 18 residues. CDR3: CASRDPGQRESGANVLTF. The CDR3 coding sequence is TGCGCCAGCAGGGATCCCGGACAGCGGGAATCTGGGGCCAACGTCCTGACTTTC.

CDR3: CASSSGQGIYNEQFF. For the CDR3, the DNA is TGTGCCAGCAGCTCGGGACAGGGGATTTACAATGAGCAGTTCTTC. The chain couples TRBV11-3 to TRBJ2-1; 10 bases are a match to TRBD1. The CDR3 spans 15 residues. The trim removed 4 bases at V and 4 bases at J, leaving 4 bases unmatched. The germline CDR1 and CDR2 sequences are SGHNT and YENEEA.

The chain carries TRBV11-2 and TRBJ2-3; D possibly corresponds to TRBD2 (6 bases). This CDR3 has 13 residues. V lost 5 bases to trimming and J lost 4 bases, with 10 bases between them. Germline V gene sequence: CDR1 SGHAT, CDR2 FQNNGV. DNA for the CDR3: TGTGCCAGCAGCCCGGACTACTCAGATACGCAGTATTTT. Translated, it gives CASSPDYSDTQYF.

With regard to this clone: A much larger clone differs from this one at a single base, so this may be a read error. Other DNA sequences in this specimen translate into the identical CDR3. This sequence joins TRBV30 and TRBJ2-5, with 8 bases aligning to TRBD2. CDR3 size: 14 residues. V shed 3 bases and J 5 bases; nucleotides not matched to a gene: 8. Looked up from germline, CDR1 is GTSNPN and CDR2 is SVGIG (reference sequence). The CDR3: CAWSEAGGGETQYF. DNA of the CDR3: TGTGCCTGGAGCGAGGCGGGAGGTGGGGAGACCCAGTACTTC.

The gene calls are TRBV19 and TRBJ2-5; D is unclear. V lost 5 bases and J lost 4, with 8 bases in between. The CDR3 length is 12 residues. CDR1 is LNHDA, CDR2 SQIVND, per germline (reference sequence). CDR3 nucleotide sequence: TGTGCCAGTAGTTCTGGCGGAGAGACCCAGTACTTC. Residues: CASSSGGETQYF.

The genes are TRBV14 and TRBJ2-6; 7 positions match TRBD1. V was pared by 4 bases and J by 4 bases, with 7 bases of the junction left unmatched. Germline-derived CDR1 and CDR2 are SGHDN and FVKESK. The CDR3 contains 16 residues. The CDR3 nucleotides are TGTGCCAGCAGCCGTCGACAGGGCCAAGGGGCCAACGTCCTGACTTTC. It specifies CASSRRQGQGANVLTF.

This rearrangement joins TRBV27 to TRBJ2-5, with 9 bases lining up with TRBD2. The CDR3 is made up of 15 amino acids. The V and J ends lost 2 bases and 7 bases, in that order; junction bases with no gene match: 8. Germline V gene data show CDR1 as MNHEY and CDR2 as SMNVEV (reference sequence). The CDR3 coding sequence is TGTGCCAGCAGTTTAACAGCGGGGGGAGTGGGGACCCAGTACTTC. It translates to CASSLTAGGVGTQYF.

This clone appeared a single time. This rearrangement joins TRBV28 to TRBJ2-3; perhaps TRBD1 as D (5 bases). Trimming pared 8 bases from V and 2 bases from J, leaving 11 bases between. The CDR3 spans 13 residues. The germline V gene encodes CDR1 MDHEN and CDR2 SYDVKM. Here the CDR3 DNA reads TGTGCCAGCTCAGACAGATCCACAGATACGCAGTATTTT. Translated: CASSDRSTDTQYF. The whole variable domain, remainder taken from reference TRBV28 and TRBJ2-3, is DVKVTQSSRYLVKRTGEKVFLECVQDMDHENMFWYRQDPGLGLRLIYFSYDVKMKEKGDIPEGYSVSREKKERFSLILESASTNQTSMYLCASSDRSTDTQYFGPGTRLTVL.

This clone has more than one count but fewer than ten. The rearrangement uses TRBV6-5 and TRBJ1-2; D perhaps matches TRBD1 (6 bases). The germline V gene encodes CDR1 MNHEY and CDR2 SVGAGI. CDR3 length equals 12 residues. The V gene lost 10 bases and the J gene lost 4 bases, with 13 bases spanning the gap. The CDR3 DNA sequence: TGTGCCACCTCAACAGGGTTCTATGGCTACACCTTC. Translation gives CATSTGFYGYTF.

In this sample, this clone turned up a few times. As DNA, the CDR3 is TGTGCCAGCAGTTTAACCCGGTTCTATGGCTACACCTTC. Its protein product is CASSLTRFYGYTF. This chain uses TRBV28 with TRBJ1-2, with D uncertain. V gave up 2 bases and J gave up 4 bases, with 8 bases separating them. The V gene's germline CDR1 is MDHEN and CDR2 SYDVKM. This CDR3 contains 13 residues.

The chain joins TRBV7-6 to TRBJ1-2; TRBD1 aligns across 7 bases. CDR3 size: 15 residues. V trimming: 5 bases; J trimming: 2 bases; junction bases outside the gene matches: 8. Germline V lookup: CDR1 SGHVS, CDR2 FNYEAQ. The CDR3 sequence is CASSRYQGDNYGYTF. The DNA for the CDR3 is TGTGCCAGCAGCCGATATCAGGGGGACAACTATGGCTACACCTTC. Together with reference TRBV7-6 and TRBJ1-2, the CDR3 gives the full variable domain: GAGVSQSPRYKVTKRGQDVALRCDPISGHVSLYWYRQALGQGPEFLTYFNYEAQQDKSGLPNDRFSAERPEGSISTLTIQRTEQRDSAMYRCASSRYQGDNYGYTFGSGTRLTVV.

The V call is TRBV18, the J call TRBJ2-5; D not resolved. From germline, CDR1 is KGHSH and CDR2 LQKENI. This CDR3 contains 12 residues. Deletions cut 1 base from V and 5 bases from J, with 5 bases between. The CDR3 loop reads CASSPQYETQYF. The CDR3 DNA follows: TGTGCCAGCTCACCACAATATGAGACCCAGTACTTC.